Each of the 32 T cell receptor beta chains below was sequenced from the same sample in a study of blood T cell repertoires in COVID-19. Clones were sequenced by immunoSEQ multiplex PCR, and TCRdb holds only the in-frame ones, with some missing. The data contain about 220,000 clones, about 87% of them singletons. The sample comprised PBMCs or T cells enriched from blood (not recorded which). The receptor set was obtained from a woman aged 25 to 39 who had recovered from COVID-19.

The table lists this clone with a few counts. The chain uses TRBV5-1 and TRBJ1-1, with D possibly TRBD1 on 6 matching bases. V lost 0 bases to trimming and J lost 2 bases, with 14 bases between them. The CDR3 is made up of 16 amino acids. Germline CDR1 and CDR2: SGHRS and YFSETQ. CDR3 nucleotides: TGCGCCAGCAGCTTGGATGGTAGGGGACATAACACTGAAGCTTTCTTT. Protein sequence: CASSLDGRGHNTEAFF. Together with reference TRBV5-1 and TRBJ1-1, the CDR3 gives the full variable domain: KAGVTQTPRYLIKTRGQQVTLSCSPISGHRSVSWYQQTPGQGLQFLFEYFSETQRNKGNFPGRFSGRQFSNSRSEMNVSTLELGDSALYLCASSLDGRGHNTEAFFGQGTRLTVV.

V is TRBV9 and J is TRBJ2-7; D is possibly TRBD1 (5 bases). From germline, CDR1 is SGDLS and CDR2 YYNGEE. V was cut by 0 bases and J by 3 bases, with 10 bases left in between. The CDR3 is made up of 14 amino acids. In DNA, the CDR3 is TGTGCCAGCAGCGTAGCGGACAACCGCTACGAGCAGTACTTC. This codes for CASSVADNRYEQYF.

The chain carries TRBV7-6 and TRBJ1-2; 7 bases are a match to TRBD1. There are 15 residues in the CDR3. V gave up 1 base and J gave up 3 bases; unmatched junction bases: 5. Per the germline V gene, CDR1 is SGHVS and CDR2 is FNYEAQ. This chain's CDR3 is CASSLGTGTDYGYTF. CDR3 in DNA: TGTGCCAGCAGCTTAGGTACCGGGACAGACTATGGCTACACCTTC. Using reference TRBV7-6 and TRBJ1-2 for the parts outside the CDR3, the full variable domain is GAGVSQSPRYKVTKRGQDVALRCDPISGHVSLYWYRQALGQGPEFLTYFNYEAQQDKSGLPNDRFSAERPEGSISTLTIQRTEQRDSAMYRCASSLGTGTDYGYTFGSGTRLTVV.

The chain joins TRBV12-5 to TRBJ1-2; no firm D call. Trimming cost V 7 bases and J 4 bases, with 13 bases left between them. The CDR3 has 13 amino acids. The germline gives CDR1 LGHNT, CDR2 FRNRAP. The CDR3 region is CASVPGPSYGYTF. The CDR3 DNA sequence: TGTGCTAGTGTGCCAGGCCCGTCCTATGGCTACACCTTC.

The J gene is TRBJ2-1, the V gene TRBV12-5; unclear D gene. The germline CDR1 and CDR2 sequences are LGHNT and FRNRAP. The CDR3 is 14 residues long. Trimming took 6 bases from V and 7 from J, leaving 16 bases between them. DNA of the CDR3: TGTGCTAGTGGGTCCCAGTCCTCAGGAAATGAGCAGTTCTTC. Translation: CASGSQSSGNEQFF.

The chain employs TRBV5-1 and TRBJ2-1, with D tentatively TRBD1 (5 bases). Germline CDR1 is SGHRS and CDR2 is YFSETQ. The CDR3 is 15 amino acids. Between the trimmed V and J ends, which lost 0 bases and 0 bases, there was a span of 7 bases. The CDR3 coding sequence is TGCGCCAGCAGCTTGGAAGGGGACTCCTACAATGAGCAGTTCTTC. It translates to CASSLEGDSYNEQFF. The entire variable domain, with the rest obtained from reference TRBV5-1 and TRBJ2-1, is as follows: KAGVTQTPRYLIKTRGQQVTLSCSPISGHRSVSWYQQTPGQGLQFLFEYFSETQRNKGNFPGRFSGRQFSNSRSEMNVSTLELGDSALYLCASSLEGDSYNEQFFGPGTRLTVL.

In its sample, this clone was seen once. This chain uses TRBV29-1 with TRBJ2-3; D is possibly TRBD2 (6 bases). This CDR3 contains 15 residues. The V end lost 2 bases, the J end lost 1 base, and 13 bases lay between the germline ends. Germline V gene data show CDR1 as SQVTM and CDR2 as ANQGSEA. The CDR3 nucleotides are TGCAGCGTTGAATTTGCGGGGCCCGGCACAGATACGCAGTATTTT. As protein: CSVEFAGPGTDTQYF.

This chain connects TRBV9 to TRBJ1-2; maybe TRBD1 (5 bases). With 0 bases removed from V and 3 bases from J, the gap between germline ends came to 12 bases. The CDR3 extends over 15 amino acids. CDR1 and CDR2 from the germline V gene are SGDLS and YYNGEE. The CDR3 protein is CASSVAGGRYYGYTF. The CDR3, as DNA: TGTGCCAGCAGCGTAGCCGGGGGACGGTACTATGGCTACACCTTC.

The chain carries TRBV19 and TRBJ1-5; TRBD1 matches at 10 bases. From germline, CDR1 is LNHDA and CDR2 SQIVND (reference sequence). J gave up 4 bases and V 4 bases, and 7 bases lay outside the gene matches. This CDR3 region has 16 residues. CDR3 nucleotides: TGTGCCAGTAGTAATCGACAGGGGGCAGGTAATCAGCCCCAGCATTTT. This translates into CASSNRQGAGNQPQHF.

As regards this clone: Other DNA sequences in this specimen translate into the identical CDR3. The genes are TRBV4-1 and TRBJ1-1; D is ambiguous. The CDR3 contains 13 residues. The germline V gene has CDR1 MGHRA and CDR2 YSYEKL. Trimming left V 4 bases short and J 3 bases short, with 9 bases between. DNA for the CDR3: TGCGCCAGCAGCCCCAACAGTTACACTGAAGCTTTCTTT. This translates into CASSPNSYTEAFF.

The rearrangement uses TRBV24-1 and TRBJ1-5, with 7 bases that match TRBD1. This CDR3 has 15 amino acids. Germline CDR1 is KGHDR and CDR2 is SFDVKD. V lost 9 bases to trimming and J lost 6 bases; unmatched junction nucleotides: 13. In DNA form, the CDR3 reads TGTGCCACCGGAAAAGGGGGCGAGACCGGTCAGCCCCAGCATTTT. Its translation is CATGKGGETGQPQHF.

The chain combines TRBV4-3 with TRBJ2-7, with 9 bases identical to TRBD2. Trimming removed 3 bases from V and 3 bases from J; junction bases left unmatched: 6. CDR3 length equals 15 residues. The V gene's germline CDR1 is LGHNA and CDR2 YSLEER. The CDR3, as DNA: TGCGCCAGCAGCCAGGCACTAGCGGGTGACTACGAGCAGTACTTC. Its protein is CASSQALAGDYEQYF.

V is TRBV29-1 and J is TRBJ2-6; 7 bases map to TRBD1. V was clipped by 6 bases and J by 0 bases; unmatched bases: 14. Germline values: CDR1 SQVTM, CDR2 ANQGSEA. This CDR3 has 18 residues. The CDR3 loop is CSVPGDRNHPSGANVLTF. CDR3 bases: TGCAGCGTGCCCGGGGACAGAAACCACCCCTCTGGGGCCAACGTCCTGACTTTC. Full variable domain (outside the CDR3, taken from reference TRBV29-1 and TRBJ2-6): SAVISQKPSRDICQRGTSLTIQCQVDSQVTMMFWYRQQPGQSLTLIATANQGSEATYESGFVIDKFPISRPNLTFSTLTVSNMSPEDSSIYLCSVPGDRNHPSGANVLTFGAGSRLTVL.

The rearrangement joins TRBV5-6 to TRBJ1-1; 7 nucleotides agree with TRBD1. Per the germline V gene, CDR1 is SGHDT and CDR2 is YYEEEE. After removal of 3 bases from V and 6 bases from J, the junction contained 5 bases not matched to a gene. This CDR3 region has 13 residues. The DNA for the CDR3 is TGTGCCAGCAGCTCGGACAGGTTGGCTGAAGCTTTCTTT. This codes for CASSSDRLAEAFF. Full variable domain (outside the CDR3, taken from reference TRBV5-6 and TRBJ1-1): DAGVTQSPTHLIKTRGQQVTLRCSPKSGHDTVSWYQQALGQGPQFIFQYYEEEERQRGNFPDRFSGHQFPNYSSELNVNALLLGDSALYLCASSSDRLAEAFFGQGTRLTVV.

J is TRBJ1-1 and V is TRBV12-3 or TRBV12-4; the D is unclear. Between the trimmed V and J ends, which lost 6 bases and 1 base, there was a span of 3 bases. The length of the CDR3 is 11 residues. CDR3 in DNA: TGTGCCAGCAGACAGAACACTGAAGCTTTCTTT. Its translation: CASRQNTEAFF.

The chain carries TRBV6-5 and TRBJ1-1; D is possibly TRBD1 (6 bases). CDR1 is MNHEY, CDR2 SVGAGI, per germline. CDR3 length: 14 residues. Deletions cut 4 bases from V and 2 bases from J, with 11 bases between. The CDR3 sequence is CASSWSGANTEAFF. The CDR3 DNA sequence: TGTGCCAGCAGTTGGTCAGGGGCTAACACTGAAGCTTTCTTT.

The table lists this clone with a few counts. V usage is TRBV5-1 and J usage is TRBJ1-5; D remains ambiguous. The CDR3 is 12 amino acids. V lost 0 bases and J lost 9, with 7 bases in between. CDR1 is SGHRS, CDR2 YFSETQ, per germline. CDR3: CASSLGEGPQHF. The CDR3, as DNA: TGCGCCAGCAGCTTGGGGGAGGGGCCCCAGCATTTT.

The chain links TRBV18 to TRBJ2-2, with 13 bases lining up with TRBD2. The germline gives CDR1 KGHSH, CDR2 LQKENI. V dropped 4 bases and J dropped 5; count of bases not matched to a gene: 10. This CDR3 contains 18 residues. Here the CDR3 reads CASSHRYGTSGVTGELFF. The CDR3 coding sequence is TGTGCCAGCTCACATCGCTACGGGACTAGCGGGGTAACCGGGGAGCTGTTTTTT.

V usage is TRBV2 and J usage is TRBJ2-7, with 10 bases lining up with TRBD2. V trimming: 8 bases; J trimming: 4 bases; junction bases outside the gene matches: 5. CDR3 length equals 13 residues. From germline, CDR1 is SNHLY and CDR2 FYNNEI. CDR3 amino acids: CASGLAGEYEQYF. Written as DNA, the CDR3 is TGTGCCAGCGGGCTAGCGGGGGAGTACGAGCAGTACTTC.

V usage is TRBV7-8 and J usage is TRBJ2-5; 10 bases fit TRBD2. From germline, CDR1 is SGHVS and CDR2 FQNEAQ. J lost 2 bases, V lost 5 bases, and 8 bases had no gene match. The CDR3 is made up of 16 amino acids. Written as DNA, the CDR3 is TGTGCCAGCAGCCGATTCCTAGCGGGGGTTCAAGAGACCCAGTACTTC. Translation: CASSRFLAGVQETQYF.

V usage is TRBV9 and J usage is TRBJ2-1; 8 bases are a match to TRBD2. From germline, CDR1 is SGDLS and CDR2 YYNGEE. V lost 4 bases and J lost 5; bases outside the gene matches: 11. The CDR3 extends over 16 amino acids. The CDR3 coding sequence is TGTGCCAGCAGCCCCTTTGATTCGGGGGGGCACAATGAGCAGTTCTTC. It translates to CASSPFDSGGHNEQFF.

This rearrangement joins TRBV11-2 to TRBJ1-1; 8 nucleotides agree with TRBD1. V lost 5 bases to trimming and J lost 5 bases; unmatched junction nucleotides: 1. This CDR3 is built from 12 residues. Germline values: CDR1 SGHAT, CDR2 FQNNGV. Here the CDR3 reads CASSGQGTEAFF. As DNA, the CDR3 is TGTGCCAGCAGCGGACAGGGAACTGAAGCTTTCTTT.

The chain uses TRBV6-1 and TRBJ1-5, with D perhaps matching TRBD1 (6 bases). Trimming cost V 2 bases and J 6 bases, with 8 bases left between them. Germline CDR1 and CDR2: MNHNS and SASEGT. The CDR3 runs 13 residues. The CDR3 loop is CASSEQGTQPQHF. CDR3 DNA: TGTGCCAGCAGTGAACAGGGGACTCAGCCCCAGCATTTT.

This sequence joins TRBV4-1 and TRBJ2-5, with D hard to call. Germline V gene sequence: CDR1 MGHRA, CDR2 YSYEKL. V lost 1 base, J lost 5 bases, and 8 bases lay in between. The CDR3 totals 13 residues. This CDR3 is CASSQARSETQYF. The DNA of the CDR3 is TGCGCCAGCAGCCAAGCTAGAAGCGAGACCCAGTACTTC.

The chain couples TRBV15 to TRBJ2-1, with TRBD2 matching over 10 bases. J lost 2 bases, V lost 2 bases, and 3 bases had no gene match. Per germline, CDR1 LNHNV and CDR2 YYDKDF (reference sequence). The CDR3 covers 16 residues. The CDR3 loop reads CATSRPTSGAYNEQFF. In DNA form, the CDR3 reads TGTGCCACCAGCAGACCAACTAGCGGGGCCTACAATGAGCAGTTCTTC.

The chain has TRBV4-2 and TRBJ1-4, with D unclear. This CDR3 is built from 15 residues. CDR1 and CDR2 (germline): LGHNA, YNFKEQ. V shed 1 base and J shed 7 bases, with 13 bases lying between them. CDR3 in DNA: TGTGCCAGCAGCCAAGTCGTTAATGTCTTTGAAAAACTGTTTTTT. The encoded protein is CASSQVVNVFEKLFF.

The genes are TRBV28 and TRBJ1-2; TRBD1 matches at 7 bases. With 11 bases clipped from V and 3 bases from J, the junction kept 6 bases outside the gene matches. The germline V gene has CDR1 MDHEN and CDR2 SYDVKM. CDR3 size: 12 residues. CDR3 DNA: TGTGCCGTCCAGGGGGGCCACTATGGCTACACCTTC. This translates into CAVQGGHYGYTF.

As DNA, the CDR3 is TGTGCCAGCAGTTTGTACTACAAAAACAATGAGCAGTTCTTC. It is translated as CASSLYYKNNEQFF. V and J are TRBV28 and TRBJ2-1; D gene ambiguous. Trimming took off 3 bases at V and 5 bases at J, with 11 bases between the two ends. This CDR3 has 14 residues. The germline V gene has CDR1 MDHEN and CDR2 SYDVKM.

This chain uses TRBV30 with TRBJ1-1; TRBD1 matches 8 bases. V lost 5 bases and J lost 0; bases outside the gene matches: 20. CDR1 GTSNPN and CDR2 SVGIG come from the germline V gene (reference sequence). The CDR3 spans 19 residues. The CDR3 protein is CAWSYPSSPGTGLNTEAFF. DNA for the CDR3: TGTGCCTGGTCTTACCCCTCAAGTCCCGGGACAGGTTTGAACACTGAAGCTTTCTTT.

The rearrangement uses TRBV4-1 and TRBJ2-5, with D unresolved. Per germline, CDR1 MGHRA and CDR2 YSYEKL. The CDR3 covers 15 residues. Deletions cut 0 bases from V and 0 bases from J, with 8 bases between. The CDR3 DNA sequence: TGCGCCAGCAGCCAAGAAAGCGACTACCAAGAGACCCAGTACTTC. It is translated as CASSQESDYQETQYF.

Concerning this clone: This same CDR3 is encoded by further DNA sequences in the sample. The rearrangement joins TRBV12-3 or TRBV12-4 to TRBJ1-1, with D possibly matching TRBD1 (5 bases). The CDR3 length is 13 residues. V lost 3 bases and J lost 2, with 7 bases in between. The CDR3 DNA reads as TGTGCCAGCAGTTTGACAGAAAACACTGAAGCTTTCTTT. As protein: CASSLTENTEAFF.

About this clone itself: Other DNA sequences in this specimen translate into the identical CDR3. This rearrangement joins TRBV6-5 to TRBJ1-2; D is possibly TRBD1 (5 bases). The CDR3 runs to 12 residues. CDR1 and CDR2 (germline): MNHEY, SVGAGI. V lost 2 bases, J lost 5 bases, and 6 bases lay in between. The CDR3 coding sequence is TGTGCCAGCAGTTACCCAGGGTATGGCTACACCTTC. This gives the protein CASSYPGYGYTF.